Given below is one T cell receptor beta chain in context. The antigen remains undetermined. Amplification from RNA transcripts yielded the TCR beta CDR3 regions. HTBI-primed first-round RT-PCR preceded second-round multiplex PCR. TCRdb independently ran MiXCR on the multiplex PCR reads; one entry per CDR3 protein. The sample lists approximately 500,000 distinct CDR3 sequences; 13% to 15% were seen once. This sample was included in a study of Graves' ophthalmopathy and Graves' hyperthyroidism. For the study at large: Peripheral blood collection took place at initial diagnosis, before any treatment. Study-wide results and limits: Most expanded clonotypes in thyroid above 0.001 frequency also showed up in blood.

The diagnosis combined clinical symptoms, thyroxine, TRAb, thyroid ultrasound and orbital computed tomography scans. What supplied the PBMCs was 7.5 to 10 ml of fresh peripheral blood. The V and J ends lost 3 bases and 1 base respectively, with 15 bases between them. Germline V gene data show CDR1 as LNHDA and CDR2 as SQIVND (reference sequence). The CDR3 loop spans 16 amino acids. This clonotype was obtained from a young woman with Graves' ophthalmopathy. The sample was blood. The V gene is TRBV19, the J gene TRBJ1-1, with D maybe TRBD1 (5 bases). Here the CDR3 DNA reads TGTGCCAGTAGTATGGGTGTGGGGGGACCGAACACTGAAGCTTTCTTT. It yields the protein CASSMGVGGPNTEAFF. The variable domain in full, with the rest retrieved from reference TRBV19 and TRBJ1-1, is DGGITQSPKYLFRKEGQNVTLSCEQNLNHDAMYWYRQDPGQGLRLIYYSQIVNDFQKGDIAEGYSVSREKKESFPLTVTSAQKNPTAFYLCASSMGVGGPNTEAFFGQGTRLTVV.